This TCR beta chain appears in the sequencing data of a study of Graves' ophthalmopathy and Graves' hyperthyroidism. Overall study: Before any treatment, peripheral blood was taken at the initial diagnosis.

The diagnosis was founded upon clinical symptoms, serum thyroxine, TRAb, thyroid ultrasound and orbital computed tomography. Researchers took RNA transcripts and amplified TCR beta CDR3 regions from them. RT-PCR was first run with HTBI primers, then multiplex PCR in a second round. TCRdb reprocessed the multiplex PCR reads with MiXCR, giving one entry per CDR3 protein. The sample holds over 650,000 distinct CDR3 sequences; about 40% are singletons and the top ten take under 3.5%. This clonotype came up a few times. Antigen: not known. There are 15 residues in the CDR3. Germline trimming cut 8 bases from V and 0 bases from J; bases unmatched to any gene: 5. CDR1 is MNHNS and CDR2 is SASEGT in the germline V gene. General study findings and limits: Blood shared most expanded thyroid clonotypes above 0.001 frequency. In predicting ophthalmopathy progression, the model reached nearly 71% sensitivity and roughly 75% specificity.

Sequenced input: peripheral blood. The chain is built from TRBV6-1 and TRBJ2-2; TRBD1 agrees at 8 bases. The clonotype was recovered from an adult man with Graves' ophthalmopathy. This chain's CDR3 is CASAQQGANTGELFF. For the CDR3, the DNA is TGTGCCAGCGCTCAACAGGGGGCGAACACCGGGGAGCTGTTTTTT.